Presented here are 25 T cell receptor beta chains from one specimen sequenced in a study of spatial heterogeneity in lung cancer. Study-level results: Tracking of tumor mutation counts was seen in expanded intratumoral alpha and beta TCR counts.

Time point here: sample taken at primary tumor resection. These receptors lack a known antigen. TCRdb recomputed calls from the 5' RACE reads with MiXCR, one row per CDR3 protein. Of roughly 4,000 distinct CDR3 sequences in the sample, less than 5.5% were seen once. Specimen: lung tumor tissue, collected at surgery. These receptors were collected from a female donor with early-stage non-small cell lung cancer.

This clonotype was seen a handful of times. This chain connects TRBV20-1 to TRBJ2-7; possibly TRBD1 for D (5 bases). The germline CDR1 and CDR2 sequences are DFQATT and SNEGSKA (reference sequence). The CDR3 extends over 15 amino acids. Trimming pared 8 bases from V and 7 bases from J, leaving 27 bases between. CDR3 nucleotides: TGCAGTTCGGAACTGTCTGAACCTGGGGCGAGGGAGCAGTACTTC. Protein sequence: CSSELSEPGAREQYF.

This clonotype showed up many times. This rearrangement joins TRBV2 to TRBJ1-1, with D perhaps matching TRBD1 (5 bases). The CDR3 sequence is 13 residues long. CDR1 and CDR2 from the germline V gene are SNHLY and FYNNEI. V dropped 4 bases and J dropped 6 bases, with 12 bases sitting between them. CDR3 nucleotides: TGTGCCAGCAGTGTGGGGCCGGGCTCTGAAGCTTTCTTT. This codes for CASSVGPGSEAFF.

This clonotype is medium-sized in the sample. V gene TRBV28 combines with J gene TRBJ2-7, with D unresolved. Trimming removed 6 bases from V and 2 bases from J, with 11 bases in between. The CDR3 totals 13 residues. From germline, CDR1 is MDHEN and CDR2 SYDVKM. As DNA, the CDR3 is TGTGCCAGCAGCCCCGGAAGCACCTACGAGCAGTACTTC. It yields the protein CASSPGSTYEQYF. Combining the CDR3 with reference TRBV28 and TRBJ2-7 gives the whole variable domain DVKVTQSSRYLVKRTGEKVFLECVQDMDHENMFWYRQDPGLGLRLIYFSYDVKMKEKGDIPEGYSVSREKKERFSLILESASTNQTSMYLCASSPGSTYEQYFGPGTRLTVT.

Sample share makes this clonotype medium-sized (0.01 to 0.1%). The CDR3 protein is CASSRRVAGVQDTQYF. In nucleotides, the CDR3 is TGTGCCAGCAGTAGGCGGGTAGCGGGAGTACAAGATACGCAGTATTTT. The chain uses TRBV28 and TRBJ2-3; 9 bases map to TRBD2. CDR3 size: 16 residues. V was pared by 5 bases and J by 5 bases, with 11 bases of the junction left unmatched. Germline values: CDR1 MDHEN, CDR2 SYDVKM. The entire variable domain, with the rest obtained from reference TRBV28 and TRBJ2-3, is as follows: DVKVTQSSRYLVKRTGEKVFLECVQDMDHENMFWYRQDPGLGLRLIYFSYDVKMKEKGDIPEGYSVSREKKERFSLILESASTNQTSMYLCASSRRVAGVQDTQYFGPGTRLTVL.

This clonotype rates as medium-sized. The chain employs TRBV2 and TRBJ1-2, with 7 bases lining up with TRBD1. J lost 8 bases, V lost 6 bases, and 9 bases had no gene match. In germline, CDR1 is SNHLY, CDR2 FYNNEI. The CDR3 runs to 13 residues. The CDR3 sequence is CASSPGQLPGYTF. For the CDR3, the DNA is TGTGCCAGCAGCCCGGGACAGCTTCCCGGCTACACCTTC.

By share of the sample, this clonotype is medium-sized. J is TRBJ2-5 and V is TRBV3-1; D may match TRBD1 or TRBD2 (5 bases each). Trimming shortened V by 4 bases and J by 5 bases, and 11 bases separated the two germline ends. Germline loops: CDR1 LGHDT, CDR2 YNNKEL (reference sequence). CDR3 size: 13 residues. The CDR3 nucleotides are TGTGCCAGCAGCCCGGCCGGGACGGAGACCCAGTACTTC. Translated: CASSPAGTETQYF.

In this sample, this clonotype turned up many times. The rearrangement joins TRBV7-3 to TRBJ2-3, with TRBD2 matching over 8 bases. CDR3 length: 15 residues. Germline trimming cut 5 bases from V and 5 bases from J; bases unmatched to any gene: 9. Germline V gene data show CDR1 as SGHTA and CDR2 as FQGTGA. The CDR3 sequence is CASSPLAGGGDTQYF. In DNA form, the CDR3 reads TGTGCCAGCAGCCCTCTAGCGGGCGGGGGAGATACGCAGTATTTT. The variable domain in full, completed from reference TRBV7-3 and TRBJ2-3, reads GAGVSQTPSNKVTEKGKYVELRCDPISGHTALYWYRQSLGQGPEFLIYFQGTGAADDSGLPNDRFFAVRPEGSVSTLKIQRTERGDSAVYLCASSPLAGGGDTQYFGPGTRLTVL.

CDR3 sequence (DNA): TGTGCCAGCAGCCCGACAGGGTTGGACACCAATGAAGCTTTCTTT. This codes for CASSPTGLDTNEAFF. J is TRBJ1-1 and V is TRBV11-1; 7 bases fit TRBD1. CDR1 SGHAT and CDR2 FQDESV come from the germline V gene (reference sequence). V shed 5 bases and J 7 bases; nucleotides not matched to a gene: 13. The CDR3 loop spans 15 amino acids. The whole variable domain, filled in from reference TRBV11-1 and TRBJ1-1, reads EAEVAQSPRYKITEKSQAVAFWCDPISGHATLYWYRQILGQGPELLVQFQDESVVDDSQLPKDRFSAERLKGVDSTLKIQPAELGDSAMYLCASSPTGLDTNEAFFGQGTRLTVV.

This clonotype has ten or more counts. The V call is TRBV27, the J call TRBJ2-1, with 9 bases lining up with TRBD2. The germline gives CDR1 MNHEY, CDR2 SMNVEV (reference sequence). The CDR3 covers 14 residues. The V segment lost 7 bases and the J segment 8 bases; nucleotides outside the gene matches: 9. CDR3: CASTQIAGVDEQFF. As DNA, the CDR3 is TGTGCCAGCACGCAGATAGCGGGAGTCGATGAGCAGTTCTTC.

This clonotype is large (0.1 to 1%). This sequence joins TRBV12-3 or TRBV12-4 and TRBJ2-7; D is possibly TRBD2 (6 bases). Trimming took 3 bases from V and 7 from J, leaving 7 bases between them. This CDR3 has 11 amino acids. The CDR3 loop is CASSFGGEQYF. The CDR3 nucleotides read TGTGCCAGCAGTTTTGGAGGGGAGCAGTACTTC.

By sample fraction, this clonotype is medium-sized (0.01 to 0.1%). The gene calls are TRBV9 and TRBJ2-3; D is undetermined. Germline-derived CDR1 and CDR2 are SGDLS and YYNGEE. The CDR3 contains 14 residues. With 0 bases removed from V and 4 bases from J, the gap between germline ends came to 9 bases. CDR3: CASSVGVRPDTQYF. CDR3 coding DNA: TGTGCCAGCAGCGTAGGGGTCCGGCCAGATACGCAGTATTTT. The full variable domain, in which reference TRBV9 and TRBJ2-3 provide the parts outside the CDR3, is DSGVTQTPKHLITATGQRVTLRCSPRSGDLSVYWYQQSLDQGLQFLIQYYNGEERAKGNILERFSAQQFPDLHSELNLSSLELGDSALYFCASSVGVRPDTQYFGPGTRLTVL.

This clonotype is medium-sized within its sample. This chain uses TRBV7-3 with TRBJ2-6; TRBD1 aligns across 11 bases. CDR3 length equals 15 residues. J was trimmed by 8 bases and V by 5 bases; bases with no gene match: 5. Germline CDR1 SGHTA, CDR2 FQGTGA. CDR3 DNA: TGTGCCAGCAGCCTGGGACAGGGGGGGACCAACGTCCTGACTTTC. Its translation is CASSLGQGGTNVLTF. Full variable domain (rest looked up from reference TRBV7-3 and TRBJ2-6): GAGVSQTPSNKVTEKGKYVELRCDPISGHTALYWYRQSLGQGPEFLIYFQGTGAADDSGLPNDRFFAVRPEGSVSTLKIQRTERGDSAVYLCASSLGQGGTNVLTFGAGSRLTVL.

This clonotype is medium-sized by share. The chain links TRBV6-4 to TRBJ1-6, with D perhaps TRBD1 (6 bases). Per germline, CDR1 MRHNA and CDR2 SNTAGT. The CDR3 spans 15 residues. Deletions cut 4 bases from V and 9 bases from J, with 16 bases between. CDR3 region: CASSADSNWRSPLHF. The CDR3 DNA sequence: TGTGCCAGCAGTGCGGACAGCAATTGGCGTTCACCCCTCCACTTT.

Notes on this clonotype: This may be a read error: a much more frequent sequence differs by one nucleotide. This chain joins TRBV9 and TRBJ2-1; D gene uncertain. The CDR3 extends over 12 amino acids. V dropped 4 bases and J dropped 6 bases, with 8 bases sitting between them. Germline loops: CDR1 SGDLS, CDR2 YYNGEE. CDR3 nucleotides: TGTGCCAGCAGCCACTACGGCAATGAGCAGTTCTTC. This codes for CASSHYGNEQFF.

This clonotype is medium-sized in the sample. This chain links TRBV6-6 with TRBJ1-3, with no clear D. V lost 5 bases to trimming and J lost 3 bases, with 5 bases between them. CDR1 is MNHNY and CDR2 is SVGAGI in the germline V gene (reference sequence). The CDR3 spans 12 residues. CDR3 in amino acids: CASSPSGNTIYF. Here the CDR3 DNA reads TGTGCCAGCAGTCCCAGTGGAAACACCATATATTTT.

This clonotype ranks as medium-sized. V is TRBV7-6 and J is TRBJ2-5, with D tentatively TRBD1 or TRBD2 (5 bases each). V gave up 6 bases and J gave up 1 base, with 9 bases separating them. The CDR3 spans 13 residues. Germline CDR1 SGHVS, CDR2 FNYEAQ. The DNA for the CDR3 is TGTGCCAGCAGACCCGGGACCCAAGAGACCCAGTACTTC. It yields the protein CASRPGTQETQYF.

This clonotype was found many times. The J gene is TRBJ1-2, the V gene TRBV30; D gene unclear. The germline gives CDR1 GTSNPN, CDR2 SVGIG (reference sequence). The CDR3 contains 12 residues. V gave up 0 bases and J gave up 5 bases, with 7 bases separating them. The CDR3: CAWSVQGYGYTF. The DNA of the CDR3 is TGTGCCTGGAGTGTACAAGGGTATGGCTACACCTTC.

This clonotype is medium-sized in the sample. The J gene is TRBJ2-3, the V gene TRBV6-2 or TRBV6-3; 7 bases agree with TRBD2. The germline CDR1 and CDR2 sequences are MNHEY and SVGEGT. V lost 6 bases to trimming and J lost 3 bases; unmatched junction nucleotides: 6. CDR3 length: 14 residues. CDR3 protein: CASSAAGRTDTQYF. CDR3 DNA sequence: TGTGCCAGCAGCGCCGCCGGGAGGACAGATACGCAGTATTTT.

In its sample, this clonotype is medium-sized. This rearrangement joins TRBV28 to TRBJ2-5; tentative D call: TRBD2 (5 bases). V lost 3 bases to trimming and J lost 2 bases, with 10 bases between them. The CDR3 is 14 amino acids. The germline CDR1 and CDR2 sequences are MDHEN and SYDVKM. The CDR3 nucleotides are TGTGCCAGCAGTTTGGCTCCGGGGCAAGAGACCCAGTACTTC. The encoded protein is CASSLAPGQETQYF.

This clonotype was observed a single time. Relative to the germline gene, one junction end is altered; a read error may explain this. The chain is built from TRBV12-3 or TRBV12-4 and TRBJ1-5, with unresolved D. This CDR3 is 16 amino acids long. CDR3: CASSANAGYSNRPQHF. The DNA of the CDR3 is TGTGCCAGCAGTGCTAACGCGGGCTATAGCAATCGGCCCCAGCATTTT.

This clonotype has ten or more counts. The chain combines TRBV5-1 with TRBJ2-2; 8 nucleotides agree with TRBD2. There are 19 residues in the CDR3. V was pared by 0 bases and J by 2 bases, with 12 bases of the junction left unmatched. From germline, CDR1 is SGHRS and CDR2 YFSETQ. The CDR3 nucleotides are TGCGCCAGCAGCTTGGTGCCCCTAGCGGGCCGTTTAAACACCGGGGAGCTGTTTTTT. Its protein is CASSLVPLAGRLNTGELFF. Full variable domain (outside the CDR3, taken from reference TRBV5-1 and TRBJ2-2): KAGVTQTPRYLIKTRGQQVTLSCSPISGHRSVSWYQQTPGQGLQFLFEYFSETQRNKGNFPGRFSGRQFSNSRSEMNVSTLELGDSALYLCASSLVPLAGRLNTGELFFGEGSRLTVL.

Sample share makes this clonotype medium-sized (0.01 to 0.1%). This chain links TRBV24-1 with TRBJ1-5, with TRBD1 as a possible D gene (5 bases). This CDR3 contains 13 residues. Germline values: CDR1 KGHDR, CDR2 SFDVKD. V was trimmed by 3 bases and J by 5 bases, leaving 7 bases between them. The CDR3 DNA is TGTGCCACCAGTGATCGAGGGGATCAGCCCCAGCATTTT. Translation: CATSDRGDQPQHF.

This clonotype was seen ten or more times. The limits of the CDR3 on the DNA are not certain, so only TCRdb's listed CDR3 is given. This chain uses TRBV28 with TRBJ1-1; the table calls TRBD1, which could not be checked here. Germline V gene sequence: CDR1 MDHEN, CDR2 SYDVKM. The CDR3 spans 16 residues, counting both ends. The CDR3 region is CASSSSTGGAATEAFF.

This clonotype ranks as medium-sized (0.01 to 0.1%). The chain uses TRBV12-3 or TRBV12-4 and TRBJ2-2; D unresolved. CDR3 size: 15 residues. V gave up 0 bases and J gave up 1 base, with 6 bases separating them. The CDR3 region has the DNA TGTGCCAGCAGTTTAGCAGCCCGGAACACCGGGGAGCTGTTTTTT. It yields the protein CASSLAARNTGELFF.

The CDR3 protein is CAISESNSPRQDEQFF. In nucleotides, the CDR3 is TGTGCCATCAGTGAGTCCAACTCGCCCCGTCAGGATGAGCAGTTCTTC. The V gene is TRBV10-3, the J gene TRBJ2-1; D remains ambiguous. The CDR3 covers 16 residues. V dropped 0 bases and J dropped 8 bases, with 17 bases sitting between them. Germline-derived CDR1 and CDR2 are ENHRY and SYGVKD.